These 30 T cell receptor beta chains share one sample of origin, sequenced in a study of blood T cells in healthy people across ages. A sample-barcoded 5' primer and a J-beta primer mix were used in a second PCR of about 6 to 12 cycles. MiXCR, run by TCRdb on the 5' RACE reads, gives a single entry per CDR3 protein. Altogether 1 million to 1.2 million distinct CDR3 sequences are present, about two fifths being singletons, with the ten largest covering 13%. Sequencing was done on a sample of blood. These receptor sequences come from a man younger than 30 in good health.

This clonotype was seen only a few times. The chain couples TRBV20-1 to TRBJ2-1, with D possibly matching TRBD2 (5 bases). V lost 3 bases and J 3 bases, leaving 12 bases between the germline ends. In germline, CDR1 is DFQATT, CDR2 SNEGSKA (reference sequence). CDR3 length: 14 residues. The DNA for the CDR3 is TGCAGTGCTAGCGGACTGGGAAGCTACAATGAGCAGTTCTTC. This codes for CSASGLGSYNEQFF.

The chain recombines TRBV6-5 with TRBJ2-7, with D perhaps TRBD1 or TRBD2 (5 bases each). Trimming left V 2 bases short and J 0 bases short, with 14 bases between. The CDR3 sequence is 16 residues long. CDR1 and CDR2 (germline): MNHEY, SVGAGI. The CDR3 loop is CASSYGRDLRSYEQYF. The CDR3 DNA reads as TGTGCCAGCAGTTACGGAAGGGACCTCCGCTCCTACGAGCAGTACTTC.

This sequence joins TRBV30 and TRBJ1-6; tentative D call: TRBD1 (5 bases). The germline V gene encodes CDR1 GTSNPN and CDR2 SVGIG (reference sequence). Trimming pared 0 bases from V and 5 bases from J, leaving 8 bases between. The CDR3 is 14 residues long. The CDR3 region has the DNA TGTGCCTGGAGTGTACAGGACCATAATTCACCCCTCCACTTT. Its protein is CAWSVQDHNSPLHF.

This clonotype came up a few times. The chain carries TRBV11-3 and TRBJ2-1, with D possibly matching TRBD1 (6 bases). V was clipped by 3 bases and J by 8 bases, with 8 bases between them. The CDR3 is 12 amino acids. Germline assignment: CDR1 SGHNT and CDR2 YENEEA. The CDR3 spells CASSLDSDEQFF. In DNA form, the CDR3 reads TGTGCCAGCAGCTTGGACAGTGATGAGCAGTTCTTC.

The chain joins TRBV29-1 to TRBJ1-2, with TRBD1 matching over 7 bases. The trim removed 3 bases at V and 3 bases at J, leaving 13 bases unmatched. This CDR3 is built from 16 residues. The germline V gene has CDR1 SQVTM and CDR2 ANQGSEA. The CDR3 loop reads CSVEAVRVGQHYGYTF. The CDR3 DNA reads TGCAGCGTTGAGGCCGTCAGGGTGGGACAGCACTATGGCTACACCTTC.

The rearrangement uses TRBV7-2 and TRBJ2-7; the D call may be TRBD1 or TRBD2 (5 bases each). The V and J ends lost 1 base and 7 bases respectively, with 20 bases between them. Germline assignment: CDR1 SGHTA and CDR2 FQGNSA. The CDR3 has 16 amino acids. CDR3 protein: CASSLEGTSGVYEQYF. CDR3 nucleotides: TGTGCCAGCAGCTTAGAAGGGACGTCTGGAGTCTATGAGCAGTACTTC.

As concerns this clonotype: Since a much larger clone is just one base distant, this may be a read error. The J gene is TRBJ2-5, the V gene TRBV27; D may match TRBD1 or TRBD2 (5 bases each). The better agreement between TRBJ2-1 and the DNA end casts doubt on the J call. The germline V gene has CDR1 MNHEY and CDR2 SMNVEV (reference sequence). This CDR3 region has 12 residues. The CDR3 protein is CASRGGQETQFF. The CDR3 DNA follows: TGTGCCAGTCGGGGCGGGCAAGAGACCCAGTTCTTC.

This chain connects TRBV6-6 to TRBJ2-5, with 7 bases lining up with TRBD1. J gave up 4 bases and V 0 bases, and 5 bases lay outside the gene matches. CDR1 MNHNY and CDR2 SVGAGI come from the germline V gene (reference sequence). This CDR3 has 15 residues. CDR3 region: CASSYSGTASETQYF. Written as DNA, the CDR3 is TGTGCCAGCAGTTACTCCGGGACAGCCTCAGAGACCCAGTACTTC.

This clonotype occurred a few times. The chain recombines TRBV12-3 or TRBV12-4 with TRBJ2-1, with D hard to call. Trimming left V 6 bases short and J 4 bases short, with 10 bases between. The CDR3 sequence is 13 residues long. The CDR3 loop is CASRPTPYNEQFF. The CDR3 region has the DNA TGTGCCAGCAGACCGACACCGTACAATGAGCAGTTCTTC.

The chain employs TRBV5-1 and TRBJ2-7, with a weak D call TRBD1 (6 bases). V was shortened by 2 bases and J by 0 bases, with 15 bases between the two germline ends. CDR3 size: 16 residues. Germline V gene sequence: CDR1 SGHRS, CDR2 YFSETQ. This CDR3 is CASSLAPDRTSYEQYF. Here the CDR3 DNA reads TGCGCCAGCAGCTTAGCCCCCGACAGGACCTCCTACGAGCAGTACTTC.

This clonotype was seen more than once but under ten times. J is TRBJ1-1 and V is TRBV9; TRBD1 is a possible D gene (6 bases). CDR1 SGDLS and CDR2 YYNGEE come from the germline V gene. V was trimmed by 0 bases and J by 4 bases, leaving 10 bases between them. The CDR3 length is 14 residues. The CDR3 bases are TGTGCCAGCAGCGTAGGTGGGGGCGTCACTGAAGCTTTCTTT. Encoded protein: CASSVGGGVTEAFF.

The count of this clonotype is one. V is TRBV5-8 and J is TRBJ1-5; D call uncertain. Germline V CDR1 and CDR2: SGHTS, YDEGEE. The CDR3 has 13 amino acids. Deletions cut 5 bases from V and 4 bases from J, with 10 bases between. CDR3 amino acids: CASRIRGNQPQHF. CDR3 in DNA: TGTGCCAGCAGAATTCGCGGAAATCAGCCCCAGCATTTT.

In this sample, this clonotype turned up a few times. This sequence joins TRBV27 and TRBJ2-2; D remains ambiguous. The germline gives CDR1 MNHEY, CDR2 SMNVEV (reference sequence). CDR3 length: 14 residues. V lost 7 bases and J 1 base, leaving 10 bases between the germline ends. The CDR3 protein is CASTVRRNTGELFF. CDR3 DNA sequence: TGTGCCAGCACGGTCCGGAGGAACACCGGGGAGCTGTTTTTT.

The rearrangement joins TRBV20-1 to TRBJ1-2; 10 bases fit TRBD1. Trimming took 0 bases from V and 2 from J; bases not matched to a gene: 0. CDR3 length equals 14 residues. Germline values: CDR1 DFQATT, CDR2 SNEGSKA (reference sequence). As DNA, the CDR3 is TGCAGTGCTAGAGAGGGACAGGGGAACTATGGCTACACCTTC. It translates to CSAREGQGNYGYTF.

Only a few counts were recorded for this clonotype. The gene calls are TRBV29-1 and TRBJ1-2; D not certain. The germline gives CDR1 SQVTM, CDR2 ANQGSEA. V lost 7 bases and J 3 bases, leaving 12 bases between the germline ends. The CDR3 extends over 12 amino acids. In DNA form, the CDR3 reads TGCAGCGCCGGGCAGTTGGACTATGGCTACACCTTC. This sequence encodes CSAGQLDYGYTF.

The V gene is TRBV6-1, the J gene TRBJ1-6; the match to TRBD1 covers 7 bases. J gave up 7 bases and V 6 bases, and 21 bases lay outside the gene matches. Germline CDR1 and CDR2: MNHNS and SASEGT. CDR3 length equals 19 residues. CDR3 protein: CASSFTGVPSDLKNSPLHF. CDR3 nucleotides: TGTGCCAGCAGCTTCACAGGGGTCCCTTCGGACTTGAAGAATTCACCCCTCCACTTT.

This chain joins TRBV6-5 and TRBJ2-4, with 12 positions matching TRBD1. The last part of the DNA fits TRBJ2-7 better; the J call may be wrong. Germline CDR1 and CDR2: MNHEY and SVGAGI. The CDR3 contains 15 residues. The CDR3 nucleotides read TGTGCCAGCAGTAAGGGACAGGGGGCTTTGGACGAGCAGTACTTC. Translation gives CASSKGQGALDEQYF.

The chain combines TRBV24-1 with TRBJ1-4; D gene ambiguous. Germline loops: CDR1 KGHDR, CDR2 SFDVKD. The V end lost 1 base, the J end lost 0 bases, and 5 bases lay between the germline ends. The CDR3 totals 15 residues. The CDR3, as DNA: TGTGCCACCAGTGATTTCACAGCAACTAATGAAAAACTGTTTTTT. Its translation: CATSDFTATNEKLFF.

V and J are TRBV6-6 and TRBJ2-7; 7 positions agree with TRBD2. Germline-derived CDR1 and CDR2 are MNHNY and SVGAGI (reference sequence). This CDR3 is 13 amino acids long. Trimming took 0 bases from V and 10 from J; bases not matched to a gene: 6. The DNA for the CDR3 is TGTGCCAGCAGTTACTCGGGGGGGAGTTCCCAGTACTTC. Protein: CASSYSGGSSQYF.

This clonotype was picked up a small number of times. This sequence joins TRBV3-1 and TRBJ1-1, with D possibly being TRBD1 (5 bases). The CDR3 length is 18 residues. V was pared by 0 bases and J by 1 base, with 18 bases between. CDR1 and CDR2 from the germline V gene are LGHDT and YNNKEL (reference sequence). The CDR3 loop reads CASSQEVWRGRGNTEAFF. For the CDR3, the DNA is TGTGCCAGCAGCCAAGAGGTATGGAGGGGTCGTGGGAACACTGAAGCTTTCTTT.

This CDR3 is CASSMSGSSYEQYF. CDR3 bases: TGTGCCAGCAGTATGAGCGGGAGCTCCTACGAGCAGTACTTC. This chain uses TRBV6-2 or TRBV6-3 with TRBJ2-7, with 8 bases aligning to TRBD2. The V gene's germline CDR1 is MNHEY and CDR2 SVGEGT. V gave up 5 bases and J gave up 0 bases; unmatched junction bases: 3. This CDR3 contains 14 residues.

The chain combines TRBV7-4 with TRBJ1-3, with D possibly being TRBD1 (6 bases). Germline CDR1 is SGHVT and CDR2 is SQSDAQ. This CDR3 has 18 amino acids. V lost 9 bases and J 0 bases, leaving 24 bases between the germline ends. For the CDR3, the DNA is TGTGCCAGGACGATCACCCCGGGACAAGATTACTCTGGAAACACCATATATTTT. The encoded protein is CARTITPGQDYSGNTIYF.

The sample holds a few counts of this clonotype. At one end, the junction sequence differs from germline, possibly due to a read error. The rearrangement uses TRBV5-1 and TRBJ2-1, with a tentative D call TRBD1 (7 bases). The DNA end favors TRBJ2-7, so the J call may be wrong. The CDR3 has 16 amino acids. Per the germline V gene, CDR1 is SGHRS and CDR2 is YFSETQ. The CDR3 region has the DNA TGCGCCAGCAGTTTGGGAGCAGGGGGGTCCTACAATGAGCAGTACTTC. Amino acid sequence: CASSLGAGGSYNEQYF.

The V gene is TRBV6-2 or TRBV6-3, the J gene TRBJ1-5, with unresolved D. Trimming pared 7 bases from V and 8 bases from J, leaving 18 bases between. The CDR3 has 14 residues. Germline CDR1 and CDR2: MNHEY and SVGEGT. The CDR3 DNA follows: TGTGCCAGCAATCACGACGGCCGTCCGGAGCCCCAGCATTTT. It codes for CASNHDGRPEPQHF.

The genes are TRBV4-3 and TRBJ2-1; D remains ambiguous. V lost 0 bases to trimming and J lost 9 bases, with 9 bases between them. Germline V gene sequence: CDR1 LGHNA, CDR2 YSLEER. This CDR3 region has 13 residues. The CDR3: CASSQDRPGEQFF. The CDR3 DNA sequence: TGCGCCAGCAGCCAAGATAGGCCAGGTGAGCAGTTCTTC.

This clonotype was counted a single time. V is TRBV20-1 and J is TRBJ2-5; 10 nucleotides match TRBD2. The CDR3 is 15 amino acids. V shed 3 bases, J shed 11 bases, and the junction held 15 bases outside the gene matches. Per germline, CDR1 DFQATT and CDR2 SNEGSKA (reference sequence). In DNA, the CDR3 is TGCAGTGCTAGCCCCCTCCTAGCGGGAGCAGGAAAGCAGTACTTC. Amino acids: CSASPLLAGAGKQYF.

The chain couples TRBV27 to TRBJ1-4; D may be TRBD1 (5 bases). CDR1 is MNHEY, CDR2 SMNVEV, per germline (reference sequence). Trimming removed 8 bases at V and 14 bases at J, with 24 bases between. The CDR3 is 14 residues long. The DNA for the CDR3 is TGTGCCAGCCGTCCCGGGACCGACCCCCTAAATCTGTTTTTT. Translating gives CASRPGTDPLNLFF.

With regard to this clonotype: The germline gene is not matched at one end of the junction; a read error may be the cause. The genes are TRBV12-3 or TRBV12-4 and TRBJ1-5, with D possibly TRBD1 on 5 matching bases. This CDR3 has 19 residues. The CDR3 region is CASSLGVGGLLYSNHPQHF. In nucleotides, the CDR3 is TGTGCCAGCAGTTTGGGGGTTGGAGGACTACTTTATAGCAATCACCCCCAGCATTTT.

In nucleotides, the CDR3 is TGCAGCGTTGAAGATCGAAGGGGCGAGGGCAATGAGCAGTTCTTC. Translated: CSVEDRRGEGNEQFF. This sequence joins TRBV29-1 and TRBJ2-1; D may correspond to TRBD1 or TRBD2 (5 bases each). The V gene lost 0 bases and the J gene lost 6 bases, with 15 bases spanning the gap. Germline CDR1 SQVTM, CDR2 ANQGSEA. CDR3 length: 15 amino acids.

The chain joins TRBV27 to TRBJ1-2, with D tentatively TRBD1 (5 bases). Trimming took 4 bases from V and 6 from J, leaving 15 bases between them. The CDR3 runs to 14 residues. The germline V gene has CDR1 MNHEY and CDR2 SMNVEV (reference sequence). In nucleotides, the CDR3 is TGTGCCAGCAGTTGGACCGGGGGGAGGAATGGCTACACCTTC. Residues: CASSWTGGRNGYTF.